This TCR beta chain was recorded in a study of T cells in Graves' hyperthyroidism and ophthalmopathy. The germline gives CDR1 SQVTM, CDR2 ANQGSEA. The CDR3 extends over 15 amino acids. This clonotype turned up a few times. One end of the junction does not line up with germline, which may come from a read error. Template material for amplifying TCR beta CDR3 regions consisted of RNA transcripts. The study used the HTBI primer set for a first-round RT-PCR of the TCR CDR3. TCRdb recomputed calls from the multiplex PCR reads with MiXCR, one row per CDR3 protein. The sample has under 350,000 distinct CDR3 sequences; roughly 13% are singletons.

This receptor was identified in a woman aged 25 to 39 with Graves' hyperthyroidism that later progressed to Graves' ophthalmopathy. Sequencing was performed on blood. This chain joins TRBV29-1 and TRBJ2-1, with 12 bases identical to TRBD2. The CDR3 region has the DNA TGCAGCGTAGAAGGGACTAGCGGGCGATACAATGAGCAGTTCTTC. Its protein product is CSVEGTSGRYNEQFF.